This TCR beta chain derives from a study of blood T cell repertoires in COVID-19. Sequencing used immunoSEQ multiplex PCR; TCRdb keeps in-frame clones, though not all of them. The sample holds about 200,000 clones, roughly 90% seen once. The TCR originated in a woman aged 18-29 years who had recovered from COVID-19. The sample was PBMCs or T cells enriched from blood (not recorded which).

In DNA form, the CDR3 reads TGTGCCAGCAGCTCACCGACTAGCGGGGAACGCACAGATACGCAGTATTTT. Amino acid sequence: CASSSPTSGERTDTQYF. This chain joins TRBV5-4 and TRBJ2-3; 11 nucleotides match TRBD2. Trimming took 3 bases from V and 1 from J; bases not matched to a gene: 7. In germline, CDR1 is SGHNT, CDR2 YYREEE (reference sequence). This CDR3 is built from 17 residues.